The 27 T cell receptor beta chains below were found in one sample sequenced in a study of Ad26.COV2.S vaccination and SARS-CoV-2 variants. Clones were sequenced by immunoSEQ multiplex PCR, and TCRdb holds only the in-frame ones, with some missing. Here the sample spans approximately 400,000 clones, under 90% being singletons. As for treatment: some 20 received Ad26.COV2.S at low or high dose, single or two shots; 5 received placebo; per-sample allocation not given. The samples were gathered on day 63 after the first injection of vaccine or placebo. The input for sequencing was peripheral blood, taken in a trial of Ad26.COV2.S vaccine versus placebo. All receptors come from a person between 18 and 65 years old who received the Ad26.COV2.S COVID-19 vaccine or a placebo.

The chain joins TRBV7-2 to TRBJ2-1; 8 nucleotides line up with TRBD2. This CDR3 spans 18 amino acids. Germline V CDR1 and CDR2: SGHTA, FQGNSA. J was trimmed by 9 bases and V by 5 bases; bases with no gene match: 21. CDR3 region: CASSPRPLSRGGVGEQFF. In DNA form, the CDR3 reads TGTGCCAGCAGCCCGCGCCCCCTATCACGGGGGGGCGTCGGTGAGCAGTTCTTC.

In the case of this clone: The sample carries other DNA sequences with the same CDR3. This chain links TRBV27 with TRBJ1-5, with D perhaps matching TRBD1 (5 bases). The CDR3 is 14 residues long. Germline lookup yields CDR1 MNHEY and CDR2 SMNVEV (reference sequence). The V and J ends lost 3 bases and 2 bases respectively, with 8 bases between them. The CDR3 here is CASSLGGGNQPQHF. The CDR3 coding sequence is TGTGCCAGCAGTTTGGGGGGAGGCAATCAGCCCCAGCATTTT.

This chain connects TRBV30 to TRBJ2-7; D may be TRBD2 (6 bases). The germline V gene has CDR1 GTSNPN and CDR2 SVGIG (reference sequence). V was cut by 2 bases and J by 5 bases, with 16 bases left in between. CDR3 length equals 14 residues. Written as DNA, the CDR3 is TGTGCCTGGAGTAGCAGCGAGTGGGGGGACGAGCAGTACTTC. Translating gives CAWSSSEWGDEQYF.

Concerning this clone: At the DNA level, this CDR3 is encoded by other sequences in the same sample as well. This chain joins TRBV5-1 and TRBJ1-1, with a tentative D call TRBD1 (6 bases). CDR3 length: 15 amino acids. Germline loops: CDR1 SGHRS, CDR2 YFSETQ. Trimming pared 1 base from V and 5 bases from J, leaving 15 bases between. In DNA form, the CDR3 reads TGCGCCAGCAGCTTGAATGGGGGCTCGGGAACTGAAGCTTTCTTT. Translating it yields CASSLNGGSGTEAFF.

The V and J genes are TRBV7-9 and TRBJ2-5, with 10 bases that match TRBD2. This CDR3 is 18 amino acids long. The germline CDR1 and CDR2 sequences are SEHNR and FQNEAQ (reference sequence). Unmatched junction bases numbered 14, after V lost 3 bases and J lost 4 bases. DNA for the CDR3: TGTGCCAGCAGCTTCCCCGGGGCTAGCGGGAGCGTTGGAGAGACCCAGTACTTC. Translating gives CASSFPGASGSVGETQYF.

The chain recombines TRBV2 with TRBJ1-2; D perhaps matches TRBD1 (5 bases). CDR3 size: 15 residues. Germline-derived CDR1 and CDR2 are SNHLY and FYNNEI. Trimming cost V 3 bases and J 8 bases, with 19 bases left between them. DNA for the CDR3: TGTGCCAGCAGTGACTTCGAATCCGGGGCGCGGGGCTACACCTTC. The encoded protein is CASSDFESGARGYTF.

V usage is TRBV5-1 and J usage is TRBJ1-6, with 8 bases that match TRBD1. Germline CDR1 SGHRS, CDR2 YFSETQ. With 4 bases clipped from V and 9 bases from J, the junction kept 3 bases outside the gene matches. The CDR3 has 13 residues. CDR3 nucleotide sequence: TGCGCCAGCAGCCGGGACAGGTCTTCACCCCTCCACTTT. The encoded protein is CASSRDRSSPLHF.

V gene TRBV6-5 combines with J gene TRBJ1-2, with a tentative D call TRBD1 (5 bases). The CDR3 runs to 13 residues. The ends were cut back, 7 bases at V and 2 bases at J, with 11 bases in the middle. Germline CDR1 MNHEY, CDR2 SVGAGI. CDR3 in DNA: TGTGCCAGCATCCCGGGACCGAACTATGGCTACACCTTC. Its protein is CASIPGPNYGYTF.

The chain links TRBV19 to TRBJ2-2; D is undetermined. V lost 7 bases and J 4 bases, leaving 13 bases between the germline ends. Germline CDR1 and CDR2: LNHDA and SQIVND (reference sequence). The CDR3 totals 14 residues. The CDR3 spells CASKATYGTGELFF. The CDR3, as DNA: TGTGCCAGTAAAGCGACGTATGGCACCGGGGAGCTGTTTTTT.

The chain carries TRBV5-4 and TRBJ2-7; D gene uncertain. The length of the CDR3 is 12 residues. V was cut by 1 base and J by 6 bases, with 8 bases left in between. Germline CDR1 reads SGHNT; CDR2 reads YYREEE (reference sequence). CDR3 loop: CASSLPGSEQYF. DNA of the CDR3: TGTGCCAGCAGCTTGCCAGGAAGCGAGCAGTACTTC.

This chain joins TRBV10-2 and TRBJ1-5, with no clear D. CDR1 is WSHSY, CDR2 SAAADI, per germline. Trimming pared 4 bases from V and 7 bases from J, leaving 11 bases between. CDR3 length equals 13 residues. The CDR3 sequence is CASSGAMRQPQHF. CDR3 nucleotides: TGCGCCAGCAGTGGGGCGATGAGGCAGCCCCAGCATTTT.

The chain recombines TRBV10-2 with TRBJ2-5; the D gene could be TRBD1 or TRBD2 (5 bases each). Trimming stripped 8 bases from V and 2 bases from J, with 12 bases between. CDR1 WSHSY and CDR2 SAAADI come from the germline V gene. The CDR3 has 13 amino acids. CDR3 DNA sequence: TGCGCCAGCTCGGGACCACGACAAGAGACCCAGTACTTC. Its protein is CASSGPRQETQYF.

This clone has a single count. The V gene is TRBV30, the J gene TRBJ1-1, with D possibly being TRBD1 (5 bases). In germline, CDR1 is GTSNPN, CDR2 SVGIG (reference sequence). V lost 0 bases and J 1 base, leaving 9 bases between the germline ends. The CDR3 has 14 amino acids. CDR3 nucleotides: TGTGCCTGGAGTGTGGGACTGCAGAACACTGAAGCTTTCTTT. Translated, it gives CAWSVGLQNTEAFF.

The rearrangement links TRBV25-1 to TRBJ2-1; 8 bases are a match to TRBD1. Germline V gives CDR1 MGHDK, CDR2 SYGVNS. The CDR3 has 16 residues. The V segment lost 5 bases and the J segment 3 bases; nucleotides outside the gene matches: 9. CDR3 amino acids: CASSSTRDRRYNEQFF. DNA for the CDR3: TGTGCCAGCAGTTCGACCCGGGACAGGCGCTACAATGAGCAGTTCTTC.

The CDR3 is CASSRRVAGSYNEQFF. The DNA of the CDR3 is TGTGCCAGCAGCCGCAGGGTAGCGGGCTCCTACAATGAGCAGTTCTTC. V and J are TRBV3-1 (or the pseudogene TRBV3-2) and TRBJ2-1, with 7 bases identical to TRBD2. The CDR3 sequence is 16 residues long. The germline V gene encodes CDR1 LGHDT and CDR2 YNNKEL (reference sequence). The junction had 6 bases not matched to a gene; V was cut back by 4 bases and J by 0 bases.

As concerns this clone: Other DNA sequences in this sample translate to the same CDR3. The chain links TRBV24-1 to TRBJ2-3; TRBD2 might be the D (5 bases). The germline V and J ends were trimmed by 9 bases and 1 base, with 10 bases remaining between them. This CDR3 contains 13 residues. Germline V lookup: CDR1 KGHDR, CDR2 SFDVKD. DNA for the CDR3: TGTGCCACCTCCGACGGGGGCACAGATACGCAGTATTTT. This translates into CATSDGGTDTQYF.

The J gene is TRBJ2-5, the V gene TRBV5-5, with D perhaps matching TRBD2 (6 bases). CDR1 SGHKS and CDR2 YYEKEE come from the germline V gene (reference sequence). The CDR3 runs 15 residues. V lost 4 bases, J lost 5 bases, and 18 bases lay in between. CDR3 sequence reads: CASSPFGTPGETQYF. The CDR3 region has the DNA TGTGCCAGCAGCCCATTTGGGACTCCTGGGGAGACCCAGTACTTC. The full variable domain, completed using reference TRBV5-5 and TRBJ2-5, is DAGVTQSPTHLIKTRGQQVTLRCSPISGHKSVSWYQQVLGQGPQFIFQYYEKEERGRGNFPDRFSARQFPNYSSELNVNALLLGDSALYLCASSPFGTPGETQYFGPGTRLLVL.

The genes are TRBV4-3 and TRBJ1-5; D is possibly TRBD1 (6 bases). There are 14 residues in the CDR3. The germline V gene has CDR1 LGHNA and CDR2 YSLEER. Trimming took 1 base from V and 7 from J, leaving 11 bases between them. The CDR3 region is CASSQVAGVQPQHF. The CDR3 DNA is TGCGCCAGCAGCCAAGTTGCAGGGGTCCAGCCCCAGCATTTT.

This clone was counted between two and nine times. The chain couples TRBV3-1 (or the pseudogene TRBV3-2) to TRBJ2-7; D is possibly TRBD1 (5 bases). The V gene's germline CDR1 is LGHDT and CDR2 YNNKEL (reference sequence). The germline V and J ends were trimmed by 4 bases and 5 bases, with 18 bases remaining between them. This CDR3 has 15 amino acids. CDR3 bases: TGTGCCAGCAGCCCCCGGCTGCAGGGTTACCACGAGCAGTACTTC. It codes for CASSPRLQGYHEQYF.

The rearrangement joins TRBV5-1 to TRBJ2-1; 12 bases are a match to TRBD2. The CDR3 contains 16 residues. Germline CDR1 and CDR2: SGHRS and YFSETQ. Unmatched junction bases numbered 6, after V lost 0 bases and J lost 8 bases. DNA of the CDR3: TGCGCCAGCAGCTTGGGGCTAGCGGGGGGGATCTATGAGCAGTTCTTC. This gives the protein CASSLGLAGGIYEQFF.

The chain carries TRBV6-5 and TRBJ1-2, with 10 bases aligning to TRBD1. After removal of 6 bases from V and 6 bases from J, the junction contained 1 base not matched to a gene. The germline CDR1 and CDR2 sequences are MNHEY and SVGAGI. The CDR3 sequence is 12 residues long. The CDR3 DNA sequence: TGTGCCAGCAGAGGACAGGGGGATGGCTACACCTTC. It codes for CASRGQGDGYTF.

This chain joins TRBV19 and TRBJ2-7, with TRBD1 matching over 8 bases. The CDR3 spans 15 residues. Germline values: CDR1 LNHDA, CDR2 SQIVND (reference sequence). The trim removed 5 bases at V and 7 bases at J, leaving 13 bases unmatched. The CDR3 region has the DNA TGTGCCAGTAGTTCAAGACAGGGGCCATTTGAAGAGCAGTACTTC. Translated: CASSSRQGPFEEQYF.

This rearrangement joins TRBV20-1 to TRBJ1-1, with 7 bases identical to TRBD1. The CDR3 extends over 11 amino acids. CDR1 and CDR2 from the germline V gene are DFQATT and SNEGSKA (reference sequence). Losses at the gene ends were 5 bases for V and 7 bases for J; bases not matched to a gene: 4. Written as DNA, the CDR3 is TGCAGTGCTCACAGGGGCCTTGAAGCTTTCTTT. Protein product: CSAHRGLEAFF.

The chain joins TRBV2 to TRBJ1-5; D is undetermined. Germline V CDR1 and CDR2: SNHLY, FYNNEI. Trimming took 6 bases from V and 7 from J, leaving 13 bases between them. This CDR3 contains 13 residues. The CDR3 reads CASSRASGQPQHF. As DNA, the CDR3 is TGTGCCAGCAGCCGGGCCTCGGGGCAGCCCCAGCATTTT.

This chain links TRBV7-2 with TRBJ2-1; 9 nucleotides match TRBD2. The length of the CDR3 is 15 residues. The J segment lost 5 bases and the V segment lost 2 bases, leaving 4 bases of the junction unmatched. The germline CDR1 and CDR2 sequences are SGHTA and FQGNSA. DNA of the CDR3: TGTGCCAGCAGCTTAATAGCGGGGGTTAACAATGAGCAGTTCTTC. Protein product: CASSLIAGVNNEQFF. Full variable domain (rest looked up from reference TRBV7-2 and TRBJ2-1): GAGVSQSPSNKVTEKGKDVELRCDPISGHTALYWYRQSLGQGLEFLIYFQGNSAPDKSGLPSDRFSAERTGGSVSTLTIQRTQQEDSAVYLCASSLIAGVNNEQFFGPGTRLTVL.

This clone appeared once. The rearrangement joins TRBV6-6 to TRBJ2-1; 11 bases align to TRBD2. Looked up from germline, CDR1 is MNHNY and CDR2 is SVGAGI (reference sequence). Trimming at V came to 4 bases and at J to 9 bases, leaving 8 bases not matched to a gene. This CDR3 contains 15 residues. The CDR3 DNA is TGTGCCAGCAGTTTCACTAGCGGGAGTCTGAGTGAGCAGTTCTTC. This sequence encodes CASSFTSGSLSEQFF.

The chain employs TRBV2 and TRBJ1-2, with D hard to call. Germline CDR1 is SNHLY and CDR2 is FYNNEI. Trimming pared 11 bases from V and 2 bases from J, leaving 15 bases between. The CDR3 loop spans 13 amino acids. In DNA, the CDR3 is TGTGCCGTCACCCAAGGAGTCAACTATGGCTACACCTTC. It specifies CAVTQGVNYGYTF.